This T cell receptor (beta chain) comes out of a study of cytomegalovirus exposure and HLA in healthy donors. Germline V CDR1 and CDR2: MNHEY, SVGAGI. V dropped 3 bases and J dropped 6 bases, with 8 bases sitting between them. The CDR3 spans 13 residues. The study's findings and limits: What a later analysis reportedly showed was that an Asian-associated ancestry cluster had fewer N-insertions than the 666-donor mean. V- and J-gene trimming in TCR beta was tied to a missense DCLRE1C variant by an analysis performed later. Researchers had no immune exposure information except CMV serostatus available.

The study ran its PCR with 60 Vbeta and 13 Jbeta primers. In the source study's methods: Counted up in a later analysis, unique TCR beta chains came to some 82 million, with around 11 million shared. Assay: immunoSEQ multiplex PCR; the TCRdb copy retains only in-frame clones and omits some. From that table come the V and J calls and clone size; the DNA was used to work out D and trimming. The sample contains hundreds of thousands of clones, approximately 78% of which appear only once. Of note for this clone: Its antigen is undetermined.

The J gene is TRBJ1-4, the V gene TRBV6-5, with D hard to call. The sequence was obtained from a male donor in good health and CMV-seronegative. The sample comprised PBMCs. CDR3 amino acids: CASSYSEDEKLFF. CDR3 DNA: TGTGCCAGCAGTTATTCCGAGGATGAAAAACTGTTTTTT.